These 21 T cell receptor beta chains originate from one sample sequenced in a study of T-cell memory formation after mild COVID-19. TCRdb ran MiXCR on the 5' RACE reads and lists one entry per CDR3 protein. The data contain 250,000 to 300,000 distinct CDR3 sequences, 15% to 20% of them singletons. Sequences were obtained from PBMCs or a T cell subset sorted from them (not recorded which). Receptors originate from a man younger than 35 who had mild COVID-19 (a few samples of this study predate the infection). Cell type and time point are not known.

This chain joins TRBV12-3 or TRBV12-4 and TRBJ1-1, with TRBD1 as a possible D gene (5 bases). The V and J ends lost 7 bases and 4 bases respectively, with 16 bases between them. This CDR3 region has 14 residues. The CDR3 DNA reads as TGTGCCAGCATCCCTGCGGGGGTCGGCACTGAAGCTTTCTTT. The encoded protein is CASIPAGVGTEAFF.

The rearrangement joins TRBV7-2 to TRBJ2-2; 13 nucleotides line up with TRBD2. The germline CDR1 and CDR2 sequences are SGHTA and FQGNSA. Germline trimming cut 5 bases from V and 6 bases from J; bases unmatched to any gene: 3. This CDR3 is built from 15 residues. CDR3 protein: CASSKTSGGPGELFF. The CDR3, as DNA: TGTGCCAGCAGCAAGACTAGCGGGGGGCCCGGGGAGCTGTTTTTT.

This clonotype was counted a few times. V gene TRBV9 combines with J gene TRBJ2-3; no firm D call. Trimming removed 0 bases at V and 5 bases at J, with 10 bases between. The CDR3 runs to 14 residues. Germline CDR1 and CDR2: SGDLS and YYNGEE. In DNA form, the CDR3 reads TGTGCCAGCAGCGTAGGTAGGGCCGGAGATACGCAGTATTTT. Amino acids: CASSVGRAGDTQYF.

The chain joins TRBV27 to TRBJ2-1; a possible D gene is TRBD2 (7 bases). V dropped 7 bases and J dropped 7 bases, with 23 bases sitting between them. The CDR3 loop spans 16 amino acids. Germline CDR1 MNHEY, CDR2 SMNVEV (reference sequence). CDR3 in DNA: TGTGCCAGCACCCCAAGGGGGGGGGAAAAGCGAAATGAGCAGTTCTTC. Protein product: CASTPRGGEKRNEQFF.

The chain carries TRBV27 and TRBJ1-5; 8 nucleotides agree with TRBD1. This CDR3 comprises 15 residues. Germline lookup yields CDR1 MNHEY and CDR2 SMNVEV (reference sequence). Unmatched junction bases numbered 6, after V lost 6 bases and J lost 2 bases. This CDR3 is CASRGQGIGNQPQHF. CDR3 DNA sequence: TGTGCCAGCAGAGGACAGGGAATTGGCAATCAGCCCCAGCATTTT.

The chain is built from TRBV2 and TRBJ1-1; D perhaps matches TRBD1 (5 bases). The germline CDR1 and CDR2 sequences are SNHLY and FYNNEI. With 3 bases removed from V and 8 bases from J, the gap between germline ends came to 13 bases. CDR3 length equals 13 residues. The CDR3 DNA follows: TGTGCCAGCAGTGACAGGGCGGGGACCGAAGCTTTCTTT. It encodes CASSDRAGTEAFF.

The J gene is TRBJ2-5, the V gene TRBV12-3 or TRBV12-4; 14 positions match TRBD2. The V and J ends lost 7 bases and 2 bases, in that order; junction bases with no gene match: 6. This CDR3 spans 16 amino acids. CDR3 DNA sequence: TGTGCCAGCACCCTAGGACTAGCGGGGGGTCAAGAGACCCAGTACTTC. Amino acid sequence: CASTLGLAGGQETQYF.

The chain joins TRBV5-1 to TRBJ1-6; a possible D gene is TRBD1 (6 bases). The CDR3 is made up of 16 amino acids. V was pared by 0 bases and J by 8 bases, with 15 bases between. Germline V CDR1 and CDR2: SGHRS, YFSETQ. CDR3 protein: CASSLGARGSDSPLHF. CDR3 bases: TGCGCCAGCAGCTTGGGAGCCAGGGGTTCGGATTCACCCCTCCACTTT.

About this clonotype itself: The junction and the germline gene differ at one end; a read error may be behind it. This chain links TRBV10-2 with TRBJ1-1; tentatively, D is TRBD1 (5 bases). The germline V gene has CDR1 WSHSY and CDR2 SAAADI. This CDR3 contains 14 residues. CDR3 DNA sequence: TGCGCCAGCAGTTCGGTGGGGGTCGACACTGAAGCTGTCTTT. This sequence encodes CASSSVGVDTEAVF.

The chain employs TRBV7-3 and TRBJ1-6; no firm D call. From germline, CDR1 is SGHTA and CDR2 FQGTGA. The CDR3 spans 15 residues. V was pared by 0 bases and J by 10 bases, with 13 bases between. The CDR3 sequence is CASSLTTGSRSPLHF. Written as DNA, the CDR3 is TGTGCCAGCAGCTTAACGACCGGGTCGCGGTCACCCCTCCACTTT.

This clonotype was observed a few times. The CDR3 is CAISDVQGFSDTQYF. Here the CDR3 DNA reads TGTGCCATCAGTGACGTACAGGGTTTCTCAGATACGCAGTATTTT. The J gene is TRBJ2-3, the V gene TRBV10-3; a weak D match, TRBD1 (6 bases). The CDR3 spans 15 residues. Trimming took off 3 bases at V and 4 bases at J, with 14 bases between the two ends. Per germline, CDR1 ENHRY and CDR2 SYGVKD.

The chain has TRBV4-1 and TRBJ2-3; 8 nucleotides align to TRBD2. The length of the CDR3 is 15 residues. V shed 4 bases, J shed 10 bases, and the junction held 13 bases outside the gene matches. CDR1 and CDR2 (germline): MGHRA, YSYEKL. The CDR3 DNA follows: TGCGCCAGCAGCCCATATCTGAGGGCGGGGGGATCGCAGTATTTT. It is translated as CASSPYLRAGGSQYF.

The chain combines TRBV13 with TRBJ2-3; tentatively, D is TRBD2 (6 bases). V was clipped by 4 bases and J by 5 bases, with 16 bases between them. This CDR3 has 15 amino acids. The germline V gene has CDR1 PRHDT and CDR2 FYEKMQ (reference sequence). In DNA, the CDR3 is TGTGCCAGCAGCTCCCCCGGGAGCATAGGAGATACGCAGTATTTT. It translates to CASSSPGSIGDTQYF. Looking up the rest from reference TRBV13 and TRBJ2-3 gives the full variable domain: AAGVIQSPRHLIKEKRETATLKCYPIPRHDTVYWYQQGPGQDPQFLISFYEKMQSDKGSIPDRFSAQQFSDYHSELNMSSLELGDSALYFCASSSPGSIGDTQYFGPGTRLTVL.

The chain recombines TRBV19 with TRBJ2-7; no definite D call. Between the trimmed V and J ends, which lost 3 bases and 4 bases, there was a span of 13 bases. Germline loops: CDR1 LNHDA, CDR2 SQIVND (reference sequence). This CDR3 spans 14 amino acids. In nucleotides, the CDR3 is TGTGCCAGTAGTATCGGAAACGACGGATACGAGCAGTACTTC. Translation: CASSIGNDGYEQYF.

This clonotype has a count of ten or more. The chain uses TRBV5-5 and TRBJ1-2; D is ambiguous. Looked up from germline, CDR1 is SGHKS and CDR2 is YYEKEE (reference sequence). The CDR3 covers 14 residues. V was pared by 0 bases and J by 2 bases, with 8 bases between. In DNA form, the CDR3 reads TGTGCCAGCAGCTTGGGGAGCTCCAACTATGGCTACACCTTC. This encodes CASSLGSSNYGYTF.

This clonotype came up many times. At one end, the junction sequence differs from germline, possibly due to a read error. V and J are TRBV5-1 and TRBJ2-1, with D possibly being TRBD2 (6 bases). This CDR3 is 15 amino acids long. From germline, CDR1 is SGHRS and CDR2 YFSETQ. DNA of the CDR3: TGCGCCAGCAGCTTGGGCGCGGGAAAATCCCCAGCCCTAAGCTTC. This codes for CASSLGAGKSPALSF.

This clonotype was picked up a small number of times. CDR3 nucleotides: TGTGCCAGCAGCCAAGACCGAAATCAGCCCCAGCATTTT. It translates to CASSQDRNQPQHF. The chain has TRBV3-1 and TRBJ1-5; unclear D gene. CDR1 is LGHDT and CDR2 is YNNKEL in the germline V gene (reference sequence). The CDR3 has 13 residues. Trimming took 0 bases from V and 4 from J, leaving 4 bases between them.

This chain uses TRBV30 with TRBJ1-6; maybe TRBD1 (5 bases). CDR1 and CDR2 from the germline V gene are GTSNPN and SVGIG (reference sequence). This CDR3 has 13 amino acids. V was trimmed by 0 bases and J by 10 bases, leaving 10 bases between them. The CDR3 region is CAWSVQAGSPLHF. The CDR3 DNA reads TGTGCCTGGAGTGTACAGGCCGGATCACCCCTCCACTTT. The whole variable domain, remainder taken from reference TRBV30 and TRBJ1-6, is SQTIHQWPATLVQPVGSPLSLECTVEGTSNPNLYWYRQAAGRGLQLLFYSVGIGQISSEVPQNLSASRPQDRQFILSSKKLLLSDSGFYLCAWSVQAGSPLHFGNGTRLTVT.

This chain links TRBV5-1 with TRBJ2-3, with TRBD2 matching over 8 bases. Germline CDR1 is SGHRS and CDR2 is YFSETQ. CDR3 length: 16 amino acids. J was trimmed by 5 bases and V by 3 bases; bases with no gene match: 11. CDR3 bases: TGCGCCAGCAGCTGGGAGACTAGCGCTATGGGAGATACGCAGTATTTT. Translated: CASSWETSAMGDTQYF.

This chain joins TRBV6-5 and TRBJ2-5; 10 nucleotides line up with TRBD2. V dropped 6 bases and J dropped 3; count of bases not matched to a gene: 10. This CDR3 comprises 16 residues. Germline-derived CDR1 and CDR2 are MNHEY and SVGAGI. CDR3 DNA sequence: TGTGCCAGCAGACCGGGACTAGCGTCCTCGGAAGAGACCCAGTACTTC. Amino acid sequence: CASRPGLASSEETQYF.

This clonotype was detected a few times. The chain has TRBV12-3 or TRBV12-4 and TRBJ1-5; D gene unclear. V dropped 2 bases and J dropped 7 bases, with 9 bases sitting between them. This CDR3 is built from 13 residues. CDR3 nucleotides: TGTGCCAGCAGTTTACTGGAGAGACAGCCCCAGCATTTT. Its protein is CASSLLERQPQHF.